Listed below are T cell receptor beta chains from one sample, sequenced in a study of T cell responses to AZD1222 COVID-19 vaccine. Only in-frame clones appear in the TCRdb table, and some are missing; sequencing was by immunoSEQ multiplex PCR. Seen here are approximately 160,000 clones, 91% observed once, and the top ten hold around 5.4%. Sequencing was performed on peripheral blood, taken on day 0 of AZD1222 vaccination. These receptors were obtained from an adult in good health. Each CDR3 is given with its conserved first and last residue. The D gene is left open where the match is weak. Not all rows give a size; the values are once, few, many and, for expanded clones, a class.

V gene	clone size	D gene	J gene	CDR3 DNA	CDR3 protein
TRBV6-5	-	TRBD2	TRBJ2-1	TGTGCCAGCAGTTCAGCGGGAGGGCTCGGCAATGAGCAGTTCTTC	CASSSAGGLGNEQFF
TRBV7-2	-	-	TRBJ1-5	TGTGCCAGCAGCCCTCAACAGGGCCTCTATAGCAATCAGCCCCAGCATTTT	CASSPQQGLYSNQPQHF
TRBV9	-	-	TRBJ2-3	TGTGCCAGCAGCCCCCGGCAGCCGAGCACAGATACGCAGTATTTT	CASSPRQPSTDTQYF
TRBV6-5	-	-	TRBJ1-2	TGTGCCAGCAAAGGAGGGGAAGGTCGCTATGGCTACACCTTC	CASKGGEGRYGYTF
TRBV24-1	-	-	TRBJ2-3	TGTGCCACCAGCATTAGAACGGGCACAGATACGCAGTATTTT	CATSIRTGTDTQYF
TRBV11-2	once	-	TRBJ2-3	TGTGCCAGCAGTCAGGGGTCAACAGATACGCAGTATTTT	CASSQGSTDTQYF
TRBV28	-	-	TRBJ1-3	TGTGCCAGCAGTCCTCCGTCTGGAAACACCATATATTTT	CASSPPSGNTIYF
TRBV7-2	-	-	TRBJ2-1	TGTGCCAGCAGCTACCGGGGAGGCTACAATGAGCAGTTCTTC	CASSYRGGYNEQFF
TRBV19	-	-	TRBJ1-3	TGTGCCAGTACCCCCCAGGGACCTGGAAACACCATATATTTT	CASTPQGPGNTIYF
TRBV18	-	-	TRBJ1-6	TGTGCCAGCTCGAGGGACACCAATTCACCCCTCCACTTT	CASSRDTNSPLHF
TRBV5-6	-	TRBD1	TRBJ1-5	TGTGCCAGCAGCTTAAGGACAGGGGGCGGCAATCAGCCCCAGCATTTT	CASSLRTGGGNQPQHF
TRBV5-8	few	-	TRBJ1-2	TGTGCCAGCAGCTTTGGGGGTTCAGATGGCTACACCTTC	CASSFGGSDGYTF
TRBV4-1	-	TRBD2	TRBJ2-1	TGCGCCAGCAGCCAAGCGACAACGGGCGTAGCGGGAGGGCGTGAGCAGTTCTTC	CASSQATTGVAGGREQFF
TRBV18	once	TRBD2	TRBJ2-3	TGTGCCAGCTCACCCGGCCTTTTGGCGGGAGGTTCAGATACGCAGTATTTT	CASSPGLLAGGSDTQYF
TRBV7-9	-	-	TRBJ2-1	TGTGCCAGCAGCTTAGTCGGGCCATACAATGAGCAGTTCTTC	CASSLVGPYNEQFF
TRBV5-1	-	-	TRBJ2-7	TGCGCCAGCAGCTTCGGGGGAGGTCAGTACGAGCAGTACTTC	CASSFGGGQYEQYF
TRBV7-9	-	TRBD1	TRBJ2-5	TGTGCCAGCAGACCTGGACAGGGGGGAACCCAAGAGACCCAGTACTTC	CASRPGQGGTQETQYF
TRBV4-1	-	-	TRBJ2-7	TGCGCCAGCAGCAGAGCCCCCCAGGCTAGTGAGCAGTACTTC	CASSRAPQASEQYF
TRBV6-6	-	TRBD1	TRBJ1-5	TGTGCCAGCATTAGGGGGCAACATAGCAATCAGCCCCAGCATTTT	CASIRGQHSNQPQHF
TRBV5-1	-	TRBD1	TRBJ2-2	TGCGCCAGCAGCTGGGACAGAAACACCGGGGAGCTGTTTTTT	CASSWDRNTGELFF
TRBV10-1	few	TRBD1	TRBJ1-1	TGCGCCAGCAGTGAGTCCGGGACAGGGGTTAAAGCTTTCTTT	CASSESGTGVKAFF
TRBV7-9	-	TRBD1	TRBJ2-7	TGTGCCAGCAGCTTAGGGACAGGGTACCACGAGCAGTACTTC	CASSLGTGYHEQYF
TRBV12-3/TRBV12-4	-	-	TRBJ2-4	TGTGCCAGCAGTTTAAGGGGAAACATTCAGTACTTC	CASSLRGNIQYF
TRBV24-1	-	-	TRBJ2-2	TGTGCCACCAGTGATACCCTACCCGCCGGGGAGCTGTTTTTT	CATSDTLPAGELFF
TRBV13	-	-	TRBJ2-1	TGTGCCAGCAGCCTTGGACTGGAGTACAATGAGCAGTTCTTC	CASSLGLEYNEQFF
TRBV30	-	-	TRBJ2-2	TGTGCCTGGACCCCCGGAGGGGAGCTGTTTTTT	CAWTPGGELFF
TRBV18	once	TRBD2	TRBJ2-1	TGTGCCAGCTCACCTGAACTAGCGGAGCCCTACAATGAGCAGTTCTTC	CASSPELAEPYNEQFF
TRBV6-2/TRBV6-3	-	TRBD2	TRBJ2-5	TGTGCCAGCAGCCCCGGACTAGGAAGGGTAGGGGAGACCCAGTACTTC	CASSPGLGRVGETQYF
TRBV28	-	-	TRBJ1-6	TGTGCCAGCAAACACAGCGACAGCTCCTATAATTCACCCCTCCACTTT	CASKHSDSSYNSPLHF
TRBV28	-	-	TRBJ1-5	TGTGCCAGCAGTAATTGGAATCAGCCCCAGCATTTT	CASSNWNQPQHF
TRBV9	-	-	TRBJ2-7	TGTGCCAGCAGCCGCCAAGGCGGCCCCCCCTACGAGCAGTACTTC	CASSRQGGPPYEQYF
TRBV18	-	-	TRBJ2-5	TGTGCCAGCTTGCTGGGGATGCAAGAGACCCAGTACTTC	CASLLGMQETQYF
TRBV6-5	-	TRBD1	TRBJ2-7	TGTGCCAGCAGTTACGGTGGACAGGCCCCCTACGAGCAGTACTTC	CASSYGGQAPYEQYF